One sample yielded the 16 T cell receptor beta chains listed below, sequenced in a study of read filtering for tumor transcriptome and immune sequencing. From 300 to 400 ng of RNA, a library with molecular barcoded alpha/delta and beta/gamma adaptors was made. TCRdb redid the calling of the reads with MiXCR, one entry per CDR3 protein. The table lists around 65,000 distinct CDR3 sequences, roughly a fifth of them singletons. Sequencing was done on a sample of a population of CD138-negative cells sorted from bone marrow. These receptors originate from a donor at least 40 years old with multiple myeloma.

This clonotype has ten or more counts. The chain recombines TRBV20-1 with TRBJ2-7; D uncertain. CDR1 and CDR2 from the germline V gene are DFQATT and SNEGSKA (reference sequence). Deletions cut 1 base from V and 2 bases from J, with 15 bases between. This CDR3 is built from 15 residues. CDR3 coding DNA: TGCAGTGCTAGAGCTAAGGAGTTGACTGCCTACGAGCAGTACTTC. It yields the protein CSARAKELTAYEQYF.

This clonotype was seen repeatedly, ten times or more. CDR3 nucleotide sequence: TGCAGCGTGATGGACAGGACCCCCGAGCAGTACTTC. It is translated as CSVMDRTPEQYF. The chain couples TRBV29-1 to TRBJ2-7, with 7 nucleotides matching TRBD1. In germline, CDR1 is SQVTM, CDR2 ANQGSEA. This CDR3 is 12 amino acids long. Trimming removed 6 bases from V and 6 bases from J; junction bases left unmatched: 8.

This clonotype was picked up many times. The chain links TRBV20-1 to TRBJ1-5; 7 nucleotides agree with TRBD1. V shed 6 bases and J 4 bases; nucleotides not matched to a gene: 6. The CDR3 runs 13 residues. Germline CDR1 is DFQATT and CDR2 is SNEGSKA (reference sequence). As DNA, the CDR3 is TGCAGTGCCACCAGGGGGGCAAATCAGCCCCAGCATTTT. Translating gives CSATRGANQPQHF.

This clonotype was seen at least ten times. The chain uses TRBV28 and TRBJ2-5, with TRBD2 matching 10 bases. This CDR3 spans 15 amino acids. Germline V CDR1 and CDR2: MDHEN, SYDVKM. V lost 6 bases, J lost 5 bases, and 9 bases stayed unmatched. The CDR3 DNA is TGTGCCAGCAGCCAAGCCCAGCGGGGGGGGGAGACCCAGTACTTC. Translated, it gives CASSQAQRGGETQYF.

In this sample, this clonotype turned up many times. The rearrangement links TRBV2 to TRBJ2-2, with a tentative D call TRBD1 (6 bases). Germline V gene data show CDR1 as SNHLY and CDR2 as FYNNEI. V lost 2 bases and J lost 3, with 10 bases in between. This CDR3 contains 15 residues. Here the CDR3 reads CASSEWTDHTGELFF. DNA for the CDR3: TGTGCCAGCAGTGAATGGACAGACCACACCGGGGAGCTGTTTTTT.

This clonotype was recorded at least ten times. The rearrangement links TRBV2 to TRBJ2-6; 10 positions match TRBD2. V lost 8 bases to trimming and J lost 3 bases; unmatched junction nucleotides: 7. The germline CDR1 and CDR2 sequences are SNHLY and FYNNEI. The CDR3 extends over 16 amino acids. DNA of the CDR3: TGTGCCAGCGGGGCTAGCGGGAGTGTTGGGGCCAACGTCCTGACTTTC. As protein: CASGASGSVGANVLTF.

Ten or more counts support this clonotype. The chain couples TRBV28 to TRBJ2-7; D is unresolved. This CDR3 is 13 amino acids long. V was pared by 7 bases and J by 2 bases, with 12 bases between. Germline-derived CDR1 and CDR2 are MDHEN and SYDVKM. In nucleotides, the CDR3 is TGTGCCAGCACCTTTCGTGGTCCCTACGAGCAGTACTTC. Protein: CASTFRGPYEQYF.

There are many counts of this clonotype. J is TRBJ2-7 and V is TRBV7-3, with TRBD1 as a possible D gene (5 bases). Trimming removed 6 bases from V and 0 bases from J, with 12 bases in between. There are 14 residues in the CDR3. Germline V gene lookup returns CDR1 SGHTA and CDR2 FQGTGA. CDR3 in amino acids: CASSPDRNSYEQYF. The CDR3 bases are TGTGCCAGCAGTCCCGACAGAAACTCCTACGAGCAGTACTTC.

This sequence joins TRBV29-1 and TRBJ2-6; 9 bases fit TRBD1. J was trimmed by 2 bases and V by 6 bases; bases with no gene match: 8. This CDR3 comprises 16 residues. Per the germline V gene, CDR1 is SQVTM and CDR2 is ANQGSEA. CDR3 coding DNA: TGCAGCGTCGCTGGGACAGGGCGCCCTGGGGCCAACGTCCTGACTTTC. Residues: CSVAGTGRPGANVLTF.

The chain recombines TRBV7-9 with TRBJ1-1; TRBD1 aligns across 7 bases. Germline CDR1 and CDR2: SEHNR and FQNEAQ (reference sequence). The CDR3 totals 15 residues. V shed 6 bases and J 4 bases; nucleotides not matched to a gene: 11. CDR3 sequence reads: CASRPPGTALTEAFF. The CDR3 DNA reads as TGTGCCAGCAGGCCACCCGGGACAGCACTCACTGAAGCTTTCTTT.

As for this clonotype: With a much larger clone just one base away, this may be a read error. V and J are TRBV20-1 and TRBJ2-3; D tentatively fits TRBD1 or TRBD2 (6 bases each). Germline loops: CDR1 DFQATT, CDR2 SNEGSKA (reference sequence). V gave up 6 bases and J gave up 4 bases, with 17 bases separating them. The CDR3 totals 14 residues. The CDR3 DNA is TGCAGTGCGCAAGCCCCCGGGGGCTCAGATACGCAGTATTTT. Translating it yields CSAQAPGGSDTQYF.

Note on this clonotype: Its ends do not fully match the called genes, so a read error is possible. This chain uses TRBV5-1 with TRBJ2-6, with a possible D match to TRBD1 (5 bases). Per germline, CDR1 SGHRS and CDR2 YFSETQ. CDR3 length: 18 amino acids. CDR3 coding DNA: TGCGCCGGCAGCTTGGCCCCTTATTCGAGCTCTGGGGCCTACGTCCTGACTTTC. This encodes CAGSLAPYSSSGAYVLTF.

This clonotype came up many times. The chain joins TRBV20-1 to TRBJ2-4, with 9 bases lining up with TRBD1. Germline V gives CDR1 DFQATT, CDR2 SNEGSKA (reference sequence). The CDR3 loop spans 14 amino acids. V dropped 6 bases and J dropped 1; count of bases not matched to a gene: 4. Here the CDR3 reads CSAVQGAAKNIQYF. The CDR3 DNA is TGCAGTGCGGTACAGGGGGCTGCCAAAAACATTCAGTACTTC.

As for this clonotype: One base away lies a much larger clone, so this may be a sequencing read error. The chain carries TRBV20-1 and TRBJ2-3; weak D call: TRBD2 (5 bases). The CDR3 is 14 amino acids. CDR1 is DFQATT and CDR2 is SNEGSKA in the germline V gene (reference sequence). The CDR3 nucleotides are TGCAGTGCTGGAGATCCCGGGGAGTTAGATACGCAGTATTTT. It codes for CSAGDPGELDTQYF.

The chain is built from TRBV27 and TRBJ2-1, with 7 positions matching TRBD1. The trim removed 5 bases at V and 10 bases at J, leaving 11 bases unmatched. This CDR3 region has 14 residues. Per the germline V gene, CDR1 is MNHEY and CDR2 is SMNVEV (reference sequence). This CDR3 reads CASSLAGTAYEQFF. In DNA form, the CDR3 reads TGTGCCAGCAGTCTTGCCGGGACAGCCTACGAGCAGTTCTTC.

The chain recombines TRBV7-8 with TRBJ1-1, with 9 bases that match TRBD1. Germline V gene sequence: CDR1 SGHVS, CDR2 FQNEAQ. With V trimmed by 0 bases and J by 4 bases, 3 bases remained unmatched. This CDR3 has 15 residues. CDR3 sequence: CASSLARDRATEAFF. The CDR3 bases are TGTGCCAGCAGCTTAGCGAGGGACAGGGCCACTGAAGCTTTCTTT.